The sequence of this TCR beta chain was determined in a study of cytomegalovirus exposure and HLA in healthy donors. The CDR3 is 14 residues long. Germline-derived CDR1 and CDR2 are SNHLY and FYNNEI. V dropped 4 bases and J dropped 4 bases, with 13 bases sitting between them. Primers included in the PCR were 60 Vbeta and 13 Jbeta primers. Assay: immunoSEQ multiplex PCR; the TCRdb copy retains only in-frame clones and omits some. The sample records 250,000 to 350,000 clones, about 80% being singletons. The chain employs TRBV2 and TRBJ1-1; D is perhaps TRBD1 (5 bases). Sequenced sample: PBMCs. The receptor's source is a girl aged 2 to 9 in good health and CMV-seronegative. CDR3 in DNA: TGTGCCAGCAGTGTCGGCCGAAGGGGCACTGAAGCTTTCTTT. Protein sequence: CASSVGRRGTEAFF.